This T cell receptor beta chain was recorded in a study of control samples from healthy donors and cancer patients. Some clones are missing from TCRdb's copy, which holds only in-frame ones; the method was immunoSEQ multiplex PCR. The repertoire has under 150,000 clones, 85% to 95% of them found once; the top ten carry 2% to 3%. CDR1 SGHTA and CDR2 FQGNSA come from the germline V gene. The CDR3 loop spans 17 amino acids. V trimming: 5 bases; J trimming: 7 bases; junction bases outside the gene matches: 13. This receptor was obtained from a man aged 25 to 40 in good health. The sequencing input was blood. The chain links TRBV7-2 to TRBJ2-1; 11 bases are a match to TRBD2. CDR3 DNA sequence: TGTGCCAGCAGCCCCCGAGAACCGGGACTAGCGGCTAATGAGCAGTTCTTC. Its translation: CASSPREPGLAANEQFF.